This is a list of T cell receptor beta chains from one sample in a study of T cell responses to AZD1222 COVID-19 vaccine. Libraries were prepared by immunoSEQ multiplex PCR; TCRdb keeps only in-frame clonotypes and omits some of them. Of approximately 200,000 clones in the sample, approximately 90% are singletons; the top ten hold about 3.5%. The sample was peripheral blood, taken 28 days after the second AZD1222 dose. The source of these receptors is an adult who received the AZD1222 COVID-19 vaccine. Each CDR3 is given with its conserved first and last residue. The D gene is left open where the match is weak. Expanded clones get a size class; other rows say once, few or many, or leave the size out.

>TRBV14|-|-|TRBJ1-2
TGTGCCAGCAGCCAAGATCTCGGCGGCCGCTACACCTTC
CASSQDLGGRYTF
>TRBV5-4|-|-|TRBJ2-7
TGTGCCAGCAGCTTGCTCCCCACCGGTCCCTACGAGCAGTACTTC
CASSLLPTGPYEQYF
>TRBV9|TRBD1|-|TRBJ1-1
TGTGCCAGCAGCGGCCGACAGGGAACCACTGAAGCTTTCTTT
CASSGRQGTTEAFF
>TRBV28|TRBD1|once|TRBJ2-7
TGTGCCAGCAGCCCCCTCGACAGGGGACGCGAGCAGTACTTC
CASSPLDRGREQYF
>TRBV27|TRBD2|-|TRBJ2-1
TGTGCCAGCAGCGGGACTAGCGGCGCCTACAATGAGCAGTTCTTC
CASSGTSGAYNEQFF
>TRBV6-1|-|-|TRBJ1-1
TGTGCCAGCAGTGAAGCTAGACCGGCTTTCTTT
CASSEARPAFF
>TRBV24-1|TRBD1|-|TRBJ1-6
TGTGCCACCAGTGAAGGACAGGGGGATTTTGGTAATTCACCCCTCCACTTT
CATSEGQGDFGNSPLHF
>TRBV3-1/TRBV3-2|-|-|TRBJ1-1
TGTGCCAGCAGCCAAGATAGGAGTAGAGCAGGCTTGGGGACCATGAACACTGAAGCTTTCTTT
CASSQDRSRAGLGTMNTEAFF
>TRBV27|-|-|TRBJ2-7
TGTGCCAGCAGCCCCGGGGCCCTAACCTACGAGCAGTACTTC
CASSPGALTYEQYF
>TRBV29-1|TRBD2|-|TRBJ2-3
TGCAGCGTTGGGGGACTAGCAGGAGATACGCAGTATTTT
CSVGGLAGDTQYF
>TRBV28|-|-|TRBJ2-3
TGTGCCAGCAGTTTAATCCGAGATACGCAGTATTTT
CASSLIRDTQYF
>TRBV18|-|once|TRBJ2-7
TGTGCCAGCTCAAACTCCTACGAGCAGTACTTC
CASSNSYEQYF
>TRBV21-1|-|-|TRBJ2-7
TGTGCCAGCAAAACCCCGGAGACCGAGGAAGCCTACGAGCAGTACTTC
CASKTPETEEAYEQYF
>TRBV7-9|-|-|TRBJ2-3
TGTGCCAGCAGCTTAGCGCTTAGAGAAGCAGATACGCAGTATTTT
CASSLALREADTQYF
>TRBV28|-|-|TRBJ1-5
TGTGCCAGCAGTTCAGGGGAGGCGAAGCCCCAGCATTTT
CASSSGEAKPQHF
>TRBV5-1|-|-|TRBJ1-1
TGCGCCAGCAGCTTGTGGCAGTCGAACACTGAAGCTTTCTTT
CASSLWQSNTEAFF
>TRBV5-6|-|-|TRBJ2-7
TGTGCCAGCAGCTCGCGGGTGGGAGAGCAGTACTTC
CASSSRVGEQYF
>TRBV5-1|-|-|TRBJ2-7
TGCGCCAGCCGGGACGGGTACGAGCAGTACTTC
CASRDGYEQYF
>TRBV7-2|TRBD2|once|TRBJ2-5
TGTGCCAGCAGGGGGGCGGGAGGGCCAAGATTAGAGACCCAGTACTTC
CASRGAGGPRLETQYF
>TRBV30|TRBD1|once|TRBJ1-5
TGTGCCTGGAGTGTGTTGCAGGGGGCTGATCAGCCCCAGCATTTT
CAWSVLQGADQPQHF
>TRBV10-3|-|-|TRBJ1-1
TGTGCCATCAGAAAGAGTGAGGAGAACACTGAAGCTTTCTTT
CAIRKSEENTEAFF
>TRBV3-1/TRBV3-2|-|-|TRBJ1-4
TGTGCCAGCAGCCACTATCAAGCGTTGGCAACTAATGAAAAACTGTTTTTT
CASSHYQALATNEKLFF
>TRBV24-1|TRBD2|-|TRBJ2-7
TGTGCCACCAGTGGTCCTAGCGGGAACGAGCAGTACTTC
CATSGPSGNEQYF
>TRBV12-1|-|once|TRBJ2-1
TGTGCCAGCAGCTTTGCCAGACCGGGACTAGATGATTCCTATGAGCAGTTCTTC
CASSFARPGLDDSYEQFF
>TRBV18|-|-|TRBJ1-2
TGTGCCAGCTCACCAACGGGAAGCTCTATGGCTAACACCTTC
CASSPTGSSMANTF
>TRBV12-3/TRBV12-4|-|-|TRBJ2-7
TGTGCCAGCATCGGGCTAGAGCAGTACTTC
CASIGLEQYF
>TRBV30|-|-|TRBJ1-2
TGTGCCTGGAGTGTTCGAGGGCTCGGCTACACCTTC
CAWSVRGLGYTF